Listed below are T cell receptor beta chains from one sample, sequenced in a study of CXCR3-negative and CXCR3-positive naive CD8 T cells. TCRdb re-called the 5' RACE reads; every CDR3 protein appears as one record, without DNA. This sample's table has about 62,000 distinct CDR3 sequences. Material: naive CXCR3- CD8+ T cells from blood. The receptors were sampled from a human donor in good health. Some clones in this sample may be carry-over from other donors' samples. CDR3s include the opening cysteine and the closing phenylalanine or tryptophan.

v_gene: TRBV7-9
j_gene: TRBJ2-7
CDR3aa: CASSPTVSYEQYF

v_gene: TRBV27
j_gene: TRBJ2-2
CDR3aa: CASSFGHTGELFF

v_gene: TRBV11-2
j_gene: TRBJ2-7
CDR3aa: CASSLGGTSFYEQYF

v_gene: TRBV7-2
j_gene: TRBJ2-4
CDR3aa: CASSLIIAKNIQYF

v_gene: TRBV19
j_gene: TRBJ2-1
CDR3aa: CASSLAGEGYNEQFF

v_gene: TRBV7-3
j_gene: TRBJ2-3
CDR3aa: CASSLTRGGADTQYF

v_gene: TRBV14
j_gene: TRBJ2-3
CDR3aa: CASSQDVGGPDTQYF

v_gene: TRBV6-5
j_gene: TRBJ1-2
CDR3aa: CASREGQGYGYTF

v_gene: TRBV29-1
j_gene: TRBJ2-3
CDR3aa: CSVEGVVGTDTQYF

v_gene: TRBV20-1
j_gene: TRBJ2-7
CDR3aa: CSATALTGYEQYF

v_gene: TRBV12-3/TRBV12-4
j_gene: TRBJ2-5
CDR3aa: CASSPSGETQYF

v_gene: TRBV6-2/TRBV6-3
j_gene: TRBJ1-1
CDR3aa: CASSYPPLVNTEAFF

v_gene: TRBV12-3/TRBV12-4
j_gene: TRBJ2-2
CDR3aa: CASSPQYTGELFF